This T cell receptor beta chain was sequenced during a study of cytomegalovirus exposure and HLA in healthy donors. With 60 Vbeta and 13 Jbeta primers, the PCR was carried out. Sequencing was performed with immunoSEQ multiplex PCR; in TCRdb, only in-frame clones are kept and a portion is missing. Among roughly 100,000 clones listed, 70% to 85% were seen once. Germline V gene lookup returns CDR1 PRHDT and CDR2 FYEKMQ (reference sequence). The CDR3 runs to 17 residues. The V and J ends lost 1 base and 0 bases, in that order; junction bases with no gene match: 4. The sequence came from a boy between 10 and 17 years old in good health and CMV-seronegative. The sample was PBMCs. This rearrangement joins TRBV13 to TRBJ2-2; 8 bases fit TRBD2. The CDR3 loop reads CASSLDSGGANTGELFF. CDR3 in DNA: TGTGCCAGCAGCTTAGACTCCGGGGGGGCGAACACCGGGGAGCTGTTTTTT.